This TCR beta chain came from a study of T cell responses to AZD1222 COVID-19 vaccine. Comments on this clone: The antigen remains unidentified.

Profiled with immunoSEQ multiplex PCR; TCRdb holds only in-frame clones, not every one. The sample has about 160,000 clones, around 89% seen once; the top ten hold 4% to 4.5%. Looked up from germline, CDR1 is GTSNPN and CDR2 is SVGIG (reference sequence). Trimming left V 0 bases short and J 0 bases short, with 11 bases between. This CDR3 is built from 15 residues. Findings and caveats of the study: The study sampled repertoires only after the peak T cell response. Donors, mostly white British, included more females; clonal diversity was possibly underestimated. Just a handful of people given AZD1222 tested seropositive at baseline. The reported proportion of spike-specific TCRs targeting unmutated variant regions was nearly half.

This material consisted of peripheral blood, taken 28 days after the second AZD1222 dose. The source is an adult who received the AZD1222 COVID-19 vaccine. The V and J genes are TRBV30 and TRBJ1-1; no clear D. The CDR3 loop reads CAWSVQKGLNTEAFF. The CDR3 nucleotides read TGTGCCTGGAGTGTACAGAAAGGGTTGAACACTGAAGCTTTCTTT.